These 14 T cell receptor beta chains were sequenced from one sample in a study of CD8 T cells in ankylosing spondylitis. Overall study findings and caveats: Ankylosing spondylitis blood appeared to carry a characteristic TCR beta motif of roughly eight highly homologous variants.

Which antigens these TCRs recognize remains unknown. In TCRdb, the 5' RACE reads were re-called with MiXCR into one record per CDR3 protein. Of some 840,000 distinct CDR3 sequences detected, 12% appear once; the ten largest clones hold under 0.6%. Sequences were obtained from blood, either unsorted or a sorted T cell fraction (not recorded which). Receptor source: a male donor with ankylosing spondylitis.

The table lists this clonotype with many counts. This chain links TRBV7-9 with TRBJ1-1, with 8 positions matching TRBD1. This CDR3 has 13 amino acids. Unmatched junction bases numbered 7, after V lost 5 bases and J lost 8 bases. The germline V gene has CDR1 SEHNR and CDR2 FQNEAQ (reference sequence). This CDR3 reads CASSQTGGTEAFF. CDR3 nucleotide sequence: TGTGCCAGCAGCCAAACAGGGGGAACCGAAGCTTTCTTT.

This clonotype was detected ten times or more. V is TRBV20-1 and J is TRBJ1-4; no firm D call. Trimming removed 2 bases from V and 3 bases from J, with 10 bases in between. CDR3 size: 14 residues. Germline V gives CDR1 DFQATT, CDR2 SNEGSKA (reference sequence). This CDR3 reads CSARPVVANEKLFF. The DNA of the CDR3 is TGCAGTGCTAGACCGGTGGTAGCTAATGAAAAACTGTTTTTT.

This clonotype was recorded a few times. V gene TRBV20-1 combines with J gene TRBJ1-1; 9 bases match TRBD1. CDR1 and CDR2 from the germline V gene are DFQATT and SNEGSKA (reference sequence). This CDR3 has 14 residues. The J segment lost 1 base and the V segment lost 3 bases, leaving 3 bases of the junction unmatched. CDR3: CSARTDRGNTEAFF. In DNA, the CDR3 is TGCAGTGCTAGGACGGACAGGGGGAACACTGAAGCTTTCTTT.

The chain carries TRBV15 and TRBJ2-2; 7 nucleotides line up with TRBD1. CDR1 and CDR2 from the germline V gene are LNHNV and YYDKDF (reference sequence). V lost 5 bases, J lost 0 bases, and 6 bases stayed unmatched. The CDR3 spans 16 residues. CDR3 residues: CATSPQGLTNTGELFF. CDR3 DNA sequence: TGTGCCACCAGCCCACAGGGGCTGACGAACACCGGGGAGCTGTTTTTT.

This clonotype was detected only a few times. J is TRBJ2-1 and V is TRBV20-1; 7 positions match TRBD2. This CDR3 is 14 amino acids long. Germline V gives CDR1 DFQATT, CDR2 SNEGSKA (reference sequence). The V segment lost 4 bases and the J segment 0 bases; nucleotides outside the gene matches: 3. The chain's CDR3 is CSAKAGSSYNEQFF. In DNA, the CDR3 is TGCAGTGCTAAAGCGGGAAGCTCCTACAATGAGCAGTTCTTC.

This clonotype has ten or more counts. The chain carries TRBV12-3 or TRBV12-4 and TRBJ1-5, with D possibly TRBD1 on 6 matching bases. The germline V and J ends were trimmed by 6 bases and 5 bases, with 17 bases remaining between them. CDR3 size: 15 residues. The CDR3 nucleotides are TGTGCCAGCAGCCCAACAGGGATGGGGGATCAGCCCCAGCATTTT. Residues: CASSPTGMGDQPQHF.

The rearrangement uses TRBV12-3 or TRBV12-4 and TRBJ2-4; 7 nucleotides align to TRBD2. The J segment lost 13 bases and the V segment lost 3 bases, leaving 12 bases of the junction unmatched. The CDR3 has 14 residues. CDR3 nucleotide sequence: TGTGCCAGCAGTTTTCGGGGCGGGAGCCCCTCCCAGTACTTC. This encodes CASSFRGGSPSQYF.

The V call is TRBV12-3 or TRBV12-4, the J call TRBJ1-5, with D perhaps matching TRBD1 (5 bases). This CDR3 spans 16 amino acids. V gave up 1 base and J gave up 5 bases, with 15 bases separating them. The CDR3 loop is CASSLGLSRVDQPQHF. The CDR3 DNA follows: TGTGCCAGCAGTTTAGGGCTGAGCAGGGTGGATCAGCCCCAGCATTTT.

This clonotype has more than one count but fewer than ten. For the CDR3, the DNA is TGCAGTGCTGGCCTTTGGGGCGGGGGCCACTACAATGAGCAGTTCTTC. This translates into CSAGLWGGGHYNEQFF. The V gene is TRBV20-1, the J gene TRBJ2-1; weak D call: TRBD2 (7 bases). The CDR3 length is 16 residues. Looked up from germline, CDR1 is DFQATT and CDR2 is SNEGSKA (reference sequence). Trimming pared 5 bases from V and 3 bases from J, leaving 20 bases between.

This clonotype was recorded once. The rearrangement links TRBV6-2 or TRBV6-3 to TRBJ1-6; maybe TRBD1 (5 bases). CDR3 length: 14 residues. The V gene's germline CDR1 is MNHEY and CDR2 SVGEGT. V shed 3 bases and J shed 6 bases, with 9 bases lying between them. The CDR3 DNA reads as TGTGCCAGCAGTTATGTGGGGGTTAATTCACCCCTCCACTTT. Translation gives CASSYVGVNSPLHF.

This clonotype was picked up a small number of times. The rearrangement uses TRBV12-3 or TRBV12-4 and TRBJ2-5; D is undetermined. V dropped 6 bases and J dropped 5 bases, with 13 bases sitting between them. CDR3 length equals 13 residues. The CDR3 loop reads CASSPEFRETQYF. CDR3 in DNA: TGTGCCAGCAGCCCCGAATTCCGGGAGACCCAGTACTTC.

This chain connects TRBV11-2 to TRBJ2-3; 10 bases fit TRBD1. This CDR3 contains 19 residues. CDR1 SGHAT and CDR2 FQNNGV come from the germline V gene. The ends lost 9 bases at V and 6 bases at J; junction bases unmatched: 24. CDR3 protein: CARDHILPGQGNTKDTQYF. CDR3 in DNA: TGTGCCAGGGACCATATACTCCCGGGACAGGGGAATACGAAGGATACGCAGTATTTT.

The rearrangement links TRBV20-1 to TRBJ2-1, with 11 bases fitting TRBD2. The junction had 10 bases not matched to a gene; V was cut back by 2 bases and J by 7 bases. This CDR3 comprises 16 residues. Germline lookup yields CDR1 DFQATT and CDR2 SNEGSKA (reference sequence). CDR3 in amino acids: CSARPVSGRAKNEQFF. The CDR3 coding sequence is TGCAGTGCTAGACCAGTTAGCGGGAGGGCCAAAAATGAGCAGTTCTTC.

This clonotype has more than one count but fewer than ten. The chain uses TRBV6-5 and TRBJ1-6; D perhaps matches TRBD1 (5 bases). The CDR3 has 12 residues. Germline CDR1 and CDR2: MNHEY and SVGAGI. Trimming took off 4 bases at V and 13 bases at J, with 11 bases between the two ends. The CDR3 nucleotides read TGTGCCAGCAGTTCGCCGGACATGCCCCTCCACTTT. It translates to CASSSPDMPLHF.